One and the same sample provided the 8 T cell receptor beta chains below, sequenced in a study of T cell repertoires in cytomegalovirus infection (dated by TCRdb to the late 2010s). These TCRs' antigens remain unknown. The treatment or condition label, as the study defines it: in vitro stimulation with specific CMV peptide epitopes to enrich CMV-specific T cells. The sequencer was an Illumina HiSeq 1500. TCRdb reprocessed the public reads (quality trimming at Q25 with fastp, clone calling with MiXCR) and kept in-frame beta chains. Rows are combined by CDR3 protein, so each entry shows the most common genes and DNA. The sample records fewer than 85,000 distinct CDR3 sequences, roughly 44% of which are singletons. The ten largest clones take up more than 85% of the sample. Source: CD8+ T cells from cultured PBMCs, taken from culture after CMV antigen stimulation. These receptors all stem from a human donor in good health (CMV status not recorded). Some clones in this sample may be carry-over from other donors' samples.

CDR3 coding DNA: TGTGCCAGCAGCTCCCCGGGACAGGGGGCACGAGAGACCCAGTACTTC. It translates to CASSSPGQGARETQYF. The rearrangement joins TRBV7-9 to TRBJ2-5; 12 bases map to TRBD1. V shed 4 bases and J 4 bases; nucleotides not matched to a gene: 7. Germline loops: CDR1 SEHNR, CDR2 FQNEAQ (reference sequence). The CDR3 has 16 amino acids.

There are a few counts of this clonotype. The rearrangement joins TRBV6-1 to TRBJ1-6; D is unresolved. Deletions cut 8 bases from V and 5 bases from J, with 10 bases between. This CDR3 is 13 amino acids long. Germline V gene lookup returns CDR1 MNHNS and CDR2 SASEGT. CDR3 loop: CASVRRNNSPLHF. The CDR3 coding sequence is TGTGCCAGCGTACGGAGAAATAATTCACCCCTCCACTTT.

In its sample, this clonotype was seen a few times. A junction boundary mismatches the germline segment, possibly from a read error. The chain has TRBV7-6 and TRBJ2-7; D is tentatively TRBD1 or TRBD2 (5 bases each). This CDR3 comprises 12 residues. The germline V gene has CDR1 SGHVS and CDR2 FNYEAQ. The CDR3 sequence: CASSLFGRDEVF. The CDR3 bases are TGTGCCAGCAGCTTATTCGGCAGGGACGAGGTCTTC.

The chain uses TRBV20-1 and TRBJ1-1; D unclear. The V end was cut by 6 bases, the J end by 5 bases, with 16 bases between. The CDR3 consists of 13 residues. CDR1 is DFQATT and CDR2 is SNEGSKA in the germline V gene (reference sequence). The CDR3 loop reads CSASDHPGTEAFF. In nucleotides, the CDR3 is TGCAGTGCATCGGACCACCCGGGGACTGAAGCTTTCTTT.

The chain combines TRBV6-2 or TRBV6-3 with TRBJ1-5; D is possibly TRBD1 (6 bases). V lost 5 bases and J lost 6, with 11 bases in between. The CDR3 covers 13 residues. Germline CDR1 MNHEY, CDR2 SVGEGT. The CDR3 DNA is TGTGCCAGCAGTCGTAGGGGGAGTCAGCCCCAGCATTTT. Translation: CASSRRGSQPQHF.

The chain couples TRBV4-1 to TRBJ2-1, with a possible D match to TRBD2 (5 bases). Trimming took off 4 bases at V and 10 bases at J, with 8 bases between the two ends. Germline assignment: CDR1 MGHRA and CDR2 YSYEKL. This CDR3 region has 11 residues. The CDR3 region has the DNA TGCGCCAGCAGCCCGGGGAAGGAGCAGTTCTTC. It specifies CASSPGKEQFF.

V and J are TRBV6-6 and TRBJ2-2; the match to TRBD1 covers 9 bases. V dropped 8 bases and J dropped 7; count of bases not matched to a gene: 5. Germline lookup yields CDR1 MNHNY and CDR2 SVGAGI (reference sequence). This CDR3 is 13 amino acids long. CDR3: CASQGQGNGELFF. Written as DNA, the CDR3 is TGTGCCAGCCAGGGACAGGGTAACGGGGAGCTGTTTTTT.

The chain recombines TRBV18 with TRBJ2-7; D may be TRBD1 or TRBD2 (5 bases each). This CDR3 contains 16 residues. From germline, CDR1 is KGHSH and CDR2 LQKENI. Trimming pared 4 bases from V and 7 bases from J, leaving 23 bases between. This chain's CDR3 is CASSRETGTGRREQYF. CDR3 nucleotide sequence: TGTGCCAGCTCACGTGAGACCGGGACGGGGCGTAGGGAGCAGTACTTC.